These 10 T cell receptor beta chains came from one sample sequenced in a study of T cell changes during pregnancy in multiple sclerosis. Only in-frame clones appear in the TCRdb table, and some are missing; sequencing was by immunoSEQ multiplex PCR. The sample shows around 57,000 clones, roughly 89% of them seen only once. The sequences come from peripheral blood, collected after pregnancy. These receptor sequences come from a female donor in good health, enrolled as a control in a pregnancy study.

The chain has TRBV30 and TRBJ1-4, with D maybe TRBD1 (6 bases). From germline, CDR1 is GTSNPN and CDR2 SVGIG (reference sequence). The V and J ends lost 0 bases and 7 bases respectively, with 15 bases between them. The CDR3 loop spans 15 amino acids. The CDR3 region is CAWSVLTQGFEKLFF. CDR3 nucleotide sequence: TGTGCCTGGAGTGTACTGACCCAGGGGTTTGAAAAACTGTTTTTT. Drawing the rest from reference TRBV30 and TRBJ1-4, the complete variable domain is SQTIHQWPATLVQPVGSPLSLECTVEGTSNPNLYWYRQAAGRGLQLLFYSVGIGQISSEVPQNLSASRPQDRQFILSSKKLLLSDSGFYLCAWSVLTQGFEKLFFGSGTQLSVL.

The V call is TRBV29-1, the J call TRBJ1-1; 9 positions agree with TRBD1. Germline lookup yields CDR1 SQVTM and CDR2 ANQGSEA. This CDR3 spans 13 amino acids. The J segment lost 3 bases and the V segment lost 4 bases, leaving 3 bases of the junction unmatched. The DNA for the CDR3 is TGCAGCGTTGTGACAGGGGGGGACACTGAAGCTTTCTTT. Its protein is CSVVTGGDTEAFF.

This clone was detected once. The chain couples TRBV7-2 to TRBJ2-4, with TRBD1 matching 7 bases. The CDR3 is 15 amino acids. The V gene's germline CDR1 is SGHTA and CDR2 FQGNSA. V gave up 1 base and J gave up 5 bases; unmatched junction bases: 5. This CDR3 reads CASSLGKGQQNIQYF. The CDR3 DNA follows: TGTGCCAGCAGCTTAGGAAAGGGACAGCAAAACATTCAGTACTTC.

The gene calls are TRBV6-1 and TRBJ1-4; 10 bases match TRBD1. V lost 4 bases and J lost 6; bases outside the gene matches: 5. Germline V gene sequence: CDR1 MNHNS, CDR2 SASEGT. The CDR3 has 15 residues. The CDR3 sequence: CASSVTGTGDEKLFF. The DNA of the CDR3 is TGTGCCAGCAGTGTGACCGGGACAGGGGATGAAAAACTGTTTTTT.

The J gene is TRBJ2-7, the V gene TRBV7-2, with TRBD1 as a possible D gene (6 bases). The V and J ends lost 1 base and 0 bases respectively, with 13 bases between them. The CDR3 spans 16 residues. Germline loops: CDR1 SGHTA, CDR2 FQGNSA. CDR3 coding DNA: TGTGCCAGCAGCTTAGTGGGGGCTACCCCCTCCTACGAGCAGTACTTC. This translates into CASSLVGATPSYEQYF.

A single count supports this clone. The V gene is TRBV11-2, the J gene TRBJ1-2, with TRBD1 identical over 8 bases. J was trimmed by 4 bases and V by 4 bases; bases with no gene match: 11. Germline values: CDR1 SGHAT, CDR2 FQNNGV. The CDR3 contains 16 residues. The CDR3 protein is CASSSVRGPTGYGYTF. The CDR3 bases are TGTGCCAGCAGCTCAGTCAGGGGGCCTACAGGCTATGGCTACACCTTC.

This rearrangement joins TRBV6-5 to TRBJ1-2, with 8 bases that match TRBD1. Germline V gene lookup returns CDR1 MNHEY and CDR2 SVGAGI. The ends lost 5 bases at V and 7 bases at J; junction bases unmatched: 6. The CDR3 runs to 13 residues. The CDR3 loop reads CASSPRTGFGYTF. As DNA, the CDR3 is TGTGCCAGCAGTCCCCGGACAGGGTTTGGCTACACCTTC.

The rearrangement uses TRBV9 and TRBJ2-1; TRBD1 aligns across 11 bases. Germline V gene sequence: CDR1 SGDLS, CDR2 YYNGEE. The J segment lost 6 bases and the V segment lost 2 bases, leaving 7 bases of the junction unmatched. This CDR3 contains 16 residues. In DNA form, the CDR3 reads TGTGCCAGCAGCGTGCCCCGGGACAGGGGGACCAATGAGCAGTTCTTC. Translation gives CASSVPRDRGTNEQFF.

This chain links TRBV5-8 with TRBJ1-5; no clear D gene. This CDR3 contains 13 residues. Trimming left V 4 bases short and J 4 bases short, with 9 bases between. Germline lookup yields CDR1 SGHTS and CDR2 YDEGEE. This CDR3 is CASSRTGNQPQHF. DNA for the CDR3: TGTGCCAGCAGCCGAACGGGAAATCAGCCCCAGCATTTT.

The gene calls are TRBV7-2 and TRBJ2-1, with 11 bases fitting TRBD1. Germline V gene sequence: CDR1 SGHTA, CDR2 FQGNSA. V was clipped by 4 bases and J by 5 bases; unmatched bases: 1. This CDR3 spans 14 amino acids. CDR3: CASSWTGGNNEQFF. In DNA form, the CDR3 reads TGTGCCAGCAGCTGGACAGGGGGCAACAATGAGCAGTTCTTC.